Presented here are 10 T cell receptor beta chains from one specimen sequenced in a study of T cell clonality in common variable immunodeficiency. Produced via immunoSEQ multiplex PCR; TCRdb's table is partial and in-frame only. The sample yields about 66,000 clones, without any singletons. Material for sequencing was peripheral blood mononuclear cells. These receptors all come from a person aged 18-69 years in good health.

There are many counts of this clone. The read comes to an end 3 residues before the CDR3 does, leaving the germline J gene to fill in the end. The V gene is TRBV6-2 or TRBV6-3, the J gene TRBJ2-3, with 7 positions matching TRBD1. CDR3 size: 16 residues. V trimming: 3 bases; J trimming: 2 bases; junction bases outside the gene matches: 8. CDR1 and CDR2 (germline): MNHEY, SVGEGT. The CDR3 is CASSYPSGTATDTQYF. Partial CDR3 DNA: TGTGCCAGCAGTTATCCCTCCGGGACAGCCACAGATACG.

This clone was seen ten or more times. The read is 3 residues too short to cover the CDR3 end, so that end is filled in from the germline J gene. The chain has TRBV18 and TRBJ2-5; the match to TRBD1 covers 12 bases. The CDR3 runs 15 residues. Germline V gene data show CDR1 as KGHSH and CDR2 as LQKENI. Trimming cost V 4 bases and J 4 bases; bases outside gene matches: 4. CDR3 bases read: TGTGCCAGCTCACGGCGGGACAGGGGGCGAGAGACC. This gives the protein CASSRRDRGRET. The full CDR3 protein is CASSRRDRGRETQYF.

In this sample, this clone turned up many times. With the read ending 3 residues before the CDR3 end, the germline J gene is used to fill in that end. This chain uses TRBV7-2 with TRBJ1-1; possibly TRBD1 for D (5 bases). With 5 bases removed from V and 2 bases from J, the gap between germline ends came to 9 bases. This CDR3 spans 13 amino acids. Germline CDR1 is SGHTA and CDR2 is FQGNSA. The CDR3 sequence is CASSGHPNTEAFF. The covered CDR3 bases are TGTGCCAGCAGCGGACACCCTAACACTGAA.

This clone was observed at least ten times. The read ends 3 residues early relative to the CDR3; the germline J gene fills the gap. The V gene is TRBV19, the J gene TRBJ2-7; TRBD1 is a possible D gene (6 bases). The CDR3 runs 14 residues. The germline V gene encodes CDR1 LNHDA and CDR2 SQIVND (reference sequence). Trimming left V 3 bases short and J 4 bases short, with 13 bases between. This chain's CDR3 is CASSMGAQGYEQYF. The CDR3 DNA, read in part, is TGTGCCAGTAGTATGGGGGCTCAAGGTTACGAG.

On this clone: Sequencing ends 3 residues short of the CDR3 end; the germline J gene provides the rest. The rearrangement uses TRBV6-1 and TRBJ1-1, with a weak D call TRBD1 (6 bases). CDR3 size: 17 residues. Germline V gene lookup returns CDR1 MNHNS and CDR2 SASEGT. V was trimmed by 1 base and J by 0 bases, leaving 15 bases between them. CDR3 DNA, as far as it was read: TGTGCCAGCAGTGAAGATACAGGGTTTTACATGAACACTGAA. Translated: CASSEDTGFYMNTE. The CDR3, in full, reads CASSEDTGFYMNTEAFF.

This clone showed up many times. The read terminates 3 residues before the CDR3 end, so the remaining end is supplied by the germline J gene. The genes are TRBV7-2 and TRBJ2-7; D is perhaps TRBD1 (5 bases). The CDR3 is made up of 15 amino acids. Per the germline V gene, CDR1 is SGHTA and CDR2 is FQGNSA. V gave up 2 bases and J gave up 6 bases, with 17 bases separating them. CDR3 DNA, as far as it was read: TGTGCCAGCAGCTTATGGGGTCAGGGTTCCGGCGAG. Encoded protein: CASSLWGQGSGE. The full CDR3 is CASSLWGQGSGEQYF.

This clone was counted many times. The read terminates 3 residues ahead of where the CDR3 ends, so the germline J gene completes it. The J gene is TRBJ2-7, the V gene TRBV12-3 or TRBV12-4, with 13 positions matching TRBD2. This CDR3 contains 18 residues. Trimming at V came to 6 bases and at J to 0 bases, leaving 11 bases not matched to a gene. CDR3 amino acids: CASRKGLAGHTSSYEQYF. CDR3 bases read: TGTGCCAGCAGAAAGGGACTAGCGGGACATACTTCCTCCTACGAG.

Worth noting for this clone: The read ends 3 residues shy of where the CDR3 ends; the end is completed using the germline J gene. The J gene is TRBJ1-1, the V gene TRBV6-2 or TRBV6-3; D remains ambiguous. The CDR3 sequence is 15 residues long. Germline V lookup: CDR1 MNHEY, CDR2 SVGEGT. Incomplete CDR3 DNA: TGTGCCAGCACCCCTGCTAGCGGGAGCGGAAACATT. Protein: CASTPASGSGNI. The whole CDR3 region reads CASTPASGSGNIAFF.

This clone was recorded at least ten times. Sequencing ends 3 residues short of the CDR3 end; the germline J gene provides the rest. The rearrangement joins TRBV2 to TRBJ2-7; 10 nucleotides align to TRBD1. In germline, CDR1 is SNHLY, CDR2 FYNNEI. This CDR3 is 15 amino acids long. V dropped 6 bases and J dropped 5; count of bases not matched to a gene: 10. The CDR3 loop reads CASRQGTGVTHEQYF. The DNA read from the CDR3 is TGTGCCAGCAGGCAGGGGACAGGGGTTACCCACGAG. Supplemented by reference TRBV2 and TRBJ2-7, the full variable domain reads EPEVTQTPSHQVTQMGQEVILRCVPISNHLYFYWYRQILGQKVEFLVSFYNNEISEKSEIFDDQFSVERPDGSNFTLKIRSTKLEDSAMYFCASRQGTGVTHEQYFGPGTRLTVT.

This clone was seen a handful of times. The DNA ends 3 residues before the CDR3 does, and the rest of the CDR3 is filled in from the germline J gene. The rearrangement uses TRBV19 and TRBJ2-6, with D possibly TRBD2 on 5 matching bases. V was pared by 6 bases and J by 0 bases, with 18 bases between. The CDR3 spans 18 residues. CDR1 and CDR2 from the germline V gene are LNHDA and SQIVND (reference sequence). The DNA read from the CDR3 is TGTGCCAGTAGCCCCCTATTGGGCCGGGGCTCTGGGGCCAACGTC. Translating gives CASSPLLGRGSGANV. The full CDR3 sequence reads CASSPLLGRGSGANVLTF.